Ten or more counts support the clone carrying this T cell receptor beta chain. Antigen unknown. RNA transcripts served as the template for amplifying TCR beta CDR3 regions. First-round RT-PCR with HTBI primers amplified the TCR CDR3 region. MiXCR, applied by TCRdb to the multiplex PCR reads, yields one record per CDR3 protein. The sample has 500,000 to 750,000 distinct CDR3 sequences; 35% to 55% are singletons. The sample comes from a study of T cells in Graves' hyperthyroidism and ophthalmopathy. Germline V CDR1 and CDR2: LNHDA, SQIVND (reference sequence). This CDR3 region has 14 residues. With V trimmed by 3 bases and J by 3 bases, 4 bases remained unmatched. Each diagnosis was grounded in clinical symptoms, serum thyroxine and TRAb, thyroid ultrasound, and orbital computed tomography. Study-wide results and caveats: It was a median about seven months before onset that the model predicted ophthalmopathy. Blood samples included most of the expanded thyroid clonotypes exceeding 0.001.

The chain combines TRBV19 with TRBJ2-5, with 7 bases identical to TRBD1. Material for sequencing was peripheral blood or thyroid tissue (not recorded which). The TCR originated in a woman under 30 with Graves' hyperthyroidism. CDR3: CASSIAGTEETQYF. DNA for the CDR3: TGTGCCAGTAGTATCGCCGGGACAGAAGAGACCCAGTACTTC.